This T cell receptor beta chain is from a study of spatial heterogeneity in lung cancer. Whole-study context: Counts of TCR transcripts in tumor regions correlated strongly with a matched bulk RNA-seq T cell module score.

Study-wide findings and caveats: The estimated TCR-seq coverage of tumor T cells amounted to 7% to 8% when looking at alpha chains and approximately 12% when looking at beta chains. Counts of expanded alpha and beta TCRs within tumors tracked the tumor nonsynonymous mutation count.

TCRdb reprocessed the 5' RACE reads via MiXCR and lists one record per CDR3 protein. Among a few thousand distinct CDR3 sequences listed, 2.5% to 4% were seen once. Time point meaning: sample taken at primary tumor resection. This clonotype is categorized as medium-sized. What it binds is unknown. The TCR comes from a male donor with early-stage non-small cell lung cancer. Sequences were derived from lung tumor tissue, sampled at surgery.

The DNA of the CDR3 is TGTGCCAGCAGCCCAGGTTATGGCTACACCTTC. Translation gives CASSPGYGYTF. This chain uses TRBV14 with TRBJ1-2; D not certain. CDR3 size: 11 residues. The V end was cut by 4 bases, the J end by 5 bases, with 5 bases between. From germline, CDR1 is SGHDN and CDR2 FVKESK.